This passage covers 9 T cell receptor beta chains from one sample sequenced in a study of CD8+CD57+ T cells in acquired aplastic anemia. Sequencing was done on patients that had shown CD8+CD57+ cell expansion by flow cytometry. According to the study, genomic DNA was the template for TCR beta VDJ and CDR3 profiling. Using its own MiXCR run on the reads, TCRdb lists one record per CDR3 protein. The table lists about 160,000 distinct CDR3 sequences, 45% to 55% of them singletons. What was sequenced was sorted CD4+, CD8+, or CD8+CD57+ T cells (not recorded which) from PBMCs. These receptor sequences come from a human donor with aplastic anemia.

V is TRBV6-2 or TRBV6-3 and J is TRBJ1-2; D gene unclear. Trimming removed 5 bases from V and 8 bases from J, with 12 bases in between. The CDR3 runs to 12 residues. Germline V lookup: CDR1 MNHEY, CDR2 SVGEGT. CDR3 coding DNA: TGTGCCAGCAGTCCGGGAGTGCGGGGCTACACCTTC. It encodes CASSPGVRGYTF.

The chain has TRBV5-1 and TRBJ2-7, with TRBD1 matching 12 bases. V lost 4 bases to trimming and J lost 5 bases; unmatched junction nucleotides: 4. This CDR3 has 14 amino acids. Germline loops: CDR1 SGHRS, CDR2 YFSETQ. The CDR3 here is CASSAGTGGNEQYF. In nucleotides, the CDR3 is TGCGCCAGCAGCGCGGGGACAGGGGGCAACGAGCAGTACTTC. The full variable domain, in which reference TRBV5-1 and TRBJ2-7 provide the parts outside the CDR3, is KAGVTQTPRYLIKTRGQQVTLSCSPISGHRSVSWYQQTPGQGLQFLFEYFSETQRNKGNFPGRFSGRQFSNSRSEMNVSTLELGDSALYLCASSAGTGGNEQYFGPGTRLTVT.

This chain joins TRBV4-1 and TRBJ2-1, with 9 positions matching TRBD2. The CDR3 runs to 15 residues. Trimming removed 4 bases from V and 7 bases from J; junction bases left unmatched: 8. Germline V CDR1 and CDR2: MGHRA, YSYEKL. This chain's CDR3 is CASSPWGAGGNEQFF. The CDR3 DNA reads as TGCGCCAGCAGCCCCTGGGGGGCGGGGGGGAATGAGCAGTTCTTC.

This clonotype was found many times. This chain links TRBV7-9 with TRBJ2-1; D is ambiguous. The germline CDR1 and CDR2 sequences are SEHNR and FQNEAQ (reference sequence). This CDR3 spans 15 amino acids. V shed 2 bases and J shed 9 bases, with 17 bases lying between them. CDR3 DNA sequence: TGTGCCAGCAGCTTACCAGACTCGTTCAAGGGTGAGCAGTTCTTC. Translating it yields CASSLPDSFKGEQFF.

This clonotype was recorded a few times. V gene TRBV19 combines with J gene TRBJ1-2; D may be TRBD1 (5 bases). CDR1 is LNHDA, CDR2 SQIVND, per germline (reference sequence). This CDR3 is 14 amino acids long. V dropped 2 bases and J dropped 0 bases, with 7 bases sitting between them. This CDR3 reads CASSIWGTNYGYTF. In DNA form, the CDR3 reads TGTGCCAGTAGTATATGGGGGACTAACTATGGCTACACCTTC.

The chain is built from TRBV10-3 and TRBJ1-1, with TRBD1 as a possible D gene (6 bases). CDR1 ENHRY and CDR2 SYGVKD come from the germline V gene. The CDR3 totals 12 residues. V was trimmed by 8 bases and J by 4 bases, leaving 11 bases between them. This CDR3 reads CAIGTGTTEAFF. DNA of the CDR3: TGTGCCATCGGTACAGGGACCACTGAAGCTTTCTTT.

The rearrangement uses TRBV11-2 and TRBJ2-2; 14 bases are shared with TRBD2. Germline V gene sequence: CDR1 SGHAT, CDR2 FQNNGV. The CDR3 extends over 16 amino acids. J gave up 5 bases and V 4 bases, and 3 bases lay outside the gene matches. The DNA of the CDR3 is TGTGCCAGCAGCTCGCGGACTAGCGGGAGGACCGGGGAGCTGTTTTTT. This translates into CASSSRTSGRTGELFF.

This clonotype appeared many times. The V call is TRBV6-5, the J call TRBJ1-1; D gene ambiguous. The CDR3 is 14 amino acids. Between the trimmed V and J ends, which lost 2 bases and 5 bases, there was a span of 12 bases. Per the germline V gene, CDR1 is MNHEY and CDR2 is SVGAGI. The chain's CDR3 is CASSYASKGTEAFF. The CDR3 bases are TGTGCCAGCAGTTACGCCTCTAAGGGAACTGAAGCTTTCTTT.

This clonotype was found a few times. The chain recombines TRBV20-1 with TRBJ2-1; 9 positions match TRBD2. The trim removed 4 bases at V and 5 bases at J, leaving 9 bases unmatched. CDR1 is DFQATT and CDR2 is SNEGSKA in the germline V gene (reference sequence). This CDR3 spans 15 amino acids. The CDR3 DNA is TGCAGTGCTAATGCGGGAGGGCCGCCCCACAATGAGCAGTTCTTC. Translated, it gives CSANAGGPPHNEQFF.